This TCR beta chain comes out of a study of T cell repertoires in cytomegalovirus infection. The overall study: CMV epitopes used comprised recently identified HLA-C-restricted ones and well-studied HLA-B-restricted ones.

TCRdb ran MiXCR on the reads and lists one entry per CDR3 protein. The table records around 770,000 distinct CDR3 sequences, just under 30% of them present only once. Study-wide findings and caveats: CMV-specific TCR beta clonotypes restricted by HLA-C dominated the ex vivo response.

Looked up from germline, CDR1 is MDHEN and CDR2 is SYDVKM. Deletions cut 4 bases from V and 3 bases from J, with 13 bases between. The CDR3 extends over 15 amino acids. Remarks on this clonotype: Its target is not known.

This sequence joins TRBV28 and TRBJ1-5, with D unclear. This sequence originates from a human donor in good health (CMV status not recorded). Some clones in this sample may be carry-over from other donors' samples. The sequencing used cultured CD8+ T cells from PBMCs, collected from culture after CMV antigen stimulation. Here the CDR3 DNA reads TGTGCCAGCAGTTCCCTTGGCACATACAATCAGCCCCAGCATTTT. Amino acid sequence: CASSSLGTYNQPQHF.